One and the same sample provided the 30 T cell receptor beta chains below, sequenced in a study of vaccination and CD4 T cells after COVID-19. Noted treatment: approximately 9-day PBMC culture with coronavirus spike peptide pools or control peptides (ViraFEST assay). Cultured CD4+ T cells had their DNA profiled by the Oncomine TCR Beta short-read assay. Via MiXCR, TCRdb re-called the PCR reads, giving one row per CDR3 protein. The sample yields roughly 5,500 distinct CDR3 sequences, roughly 70% seen once. Their antigens are not known. The sample was CD4+ T cells from blood, cultured in vitro. The receptors were sampled from a human donor who had recovered from COVID-19.

The CDR3 sequence is CASSDPATGNTEAFF. The CDR3 DNA reads as TGTGCCAGCAGTGACCCGGCGACGGGGAACACTGAAGCTTTCTTT. The chain recombines TRBV25-1 with TRBJ1-1; no clear D. Germline values: CDR1 MGHDK, CDR2 SYGVNS. The CDR3 length is 15 residues. V dropped 3 bases and J dropped 1 base, with 12 bases sitting between them.

The chain is built from TRBV24-1 and TRBJ2-1, with TRBD2 matching 11 bases. Germline CDR1 reads KGHDR; CDR2 reads SFDVKD. V lost 5 bases to trimming and J lost 10 bases; unmatched junction nucleotides: 9. The CDR3 extends over 15 amino acids. In DNA, the CDR3 is TGTGCCACCAGTGCCGGGACTAGCGGAGACCCCGAGCAGTTCTTC. It codes for CATSAGTSGDPEQFF.

On this clonotype: The junction does not match germline at one end; this may be a read error. This chain uses TRBV11-3 with TRBJ2-2, with D possibly being TRBD1 (6 bases). Germline CDR1 and CDR2: SGHNT and YENEEA. This CDR3 has 16 residues. The CDR3 bases are TGTGCCAACAGCCCTGCACGACAGGCGAACACCGGGGAGCTGTTTTTT. It encodes CANSPARQANTGELFF.

The chain recombines TRBV7-2 with TRBJ1-2, with 12 positions matching TRBD1. The germline V gene encodes CDR1 SGHTA and CDR2 FQGNSA. Germline trimming cut 6 bases from V and 8 bases from J; bases unmatched to any gene: 13. The CDR3 is made up of 16 amino acids. The DNA for the CDR3 is TGTGCCAGCAGTCCTAGGGGACAGGGGGCTGGTGGAGGCTACACCTTC. Translation gives CASSPRGQGAGGGYTF.

The J gene is TRBJ1-1, the V gene TRBV7-8; TRBD1 aligns across 11 bases. Germline trimming cut 8 bases from V and 0 bases from J; bases unmatched to any gene: 14. The CDR3 is 18 residues long. The germline CDR1 and CDR2 sequences are SGHVS and FQNEAQ. The CDR3 DNA reads as TGTGCCAGCTTCCCGGGACAGGGGGTTGGTAGCGTGAACACTGAAGCTTTCTTT. Protein: CASFPGQGVGSVNTEAFF. The whole variable domain, remainder taken from reference TRBV7-8 and TRBJ1-1, is GAGVSQSPRYKVAKRGQDVALRCDPISGHVSLFWYQQALGQGPEFLTYFQNEAQLDKSGLPSDRFFAERPEGSVSTLKIQRTQQEDSAVYLCASFPGQGVGSVNTEAFFGQGTRLTVV.

The rearrangement links TRBV27 to TRBJ2-5, with D uncertain. Germline V lookup: CDR1 MNHEY, CDR2 SMNVEV (reference sequence). V lost 3 bases, J lost 4 bases, and 9 bases lay in between. The CDR3 contains 13 residues. CDR3 nucleotides: TGTGCCAGCAGTTTTAATTTCGGAGAGACCCAGTACTTC. It encodes CASSFNFGETQYF.

The chain links TRBV19 to TRBJ1-5, with TRBD1 as a possible D gene (5 bases). Trimming shortened V by 3 bases and J by 6 bases, and 12 bases separated the two germline ends. The CDR3 sequence is 14 residues long. Per the germline V gene, CDR1 is LNHDA and CDR2 is SQIVND (reference sequence). The CDR3 nucleotides read TGTGCCAGTAGTATCGGGGCGGGGGGTCAGCCCCAGCATTTT. Translating gives CASSIGAGGQPQHF.

This chain links TRBV20-1 with TRBJ1-4, with D uncertain. Germline V gene lookup returns CDR1 DFQATT and CDR2 SNEGSKA (reference sequence). With 3 bases removed from V and 8 bases from J, the gap between germline ends came to 13 bases. The CDR3 consists of 13 residues. The CDR3 protein is CSARARVAEKLFF. As DNA, the CDR3 is TGCAGTGCTAGGGCACGGGTGGCCGAAAAACTGTTTTTT.

V gene TRBV28 combines with J gene TRBJ1-2; 7 nucleotides match TRBD1. V lost 7 bases to trimming and J lost 9 bases; unmatched junction nucleotides: 8. This CDR3 has 12 amino acids. CDR1 and CDR2 from the germline V gene are MDHEN and SYDVKM. The CDR3 loop reads CASNSKGARYTF. The CDR3 DNA is TGTGCCAGCAATTCGAAGGGGGCGCGCTACACCTTC.

V usage is TRBV20-1 and J usage is TRBJ1-2; TRBD1 aligns across 7 bases. Germline CDR1 is DFQATT and CDR2 is SNEGSKA (reference sequence). Trimming cost V 6 bases and J 7 bases; bases outside gene matches: 8. The CDR3 runs 12 residues. The CDR3 loop is CSAQEGAIGYTF. DNA of the CDR3: TGCAGTGCCCAGGAGGGGGCAATTGGCTACACCTTC.

The rearrangement uses TRBV20-1 and TRBJ2-6, with D unresolved. Germline CDR1 reads DFQATT; CDR2 reads SNEGSKA (reference sequence). The CDR3 extends over 12 amino acids. The V gene lost 5 bases and the J gene lost 4 bases, with 6 bases spanning the gap. The CDR3 loop is CSARPGANVLTF. The CDR3 DNA follows: TGCAGTGCTCGCCCCGGGGCCAACGTCCTGACTTTC.

The chain recombines TRBV15 with TRBJ1-1; 7 nucleotides line up with TRBD1. V lost 3 bases, J lost 6 bases, and 4 bases stayed unmatched. Germline V gene lookup returns CDR1 LNHNV and CDR2 YYDKDF (reference sequence). This CDR3 region has 13 residues. DNA for the CDR3: TGTGCCACCAGCAGGGCTGGGACAGCTGAAGCTTTCTTT. This sequence encodes CATSRAGTAEAFF.

The gene calls are TRBV7-9 and TRBJ1-2, with 9 bases identical to TRBD1. The junction had 4 bases not matched to a gene; V was cut back by 5 bases and J by 3 bases. This CDR3 comprises 14 residues. CDR1 and CDR2 from the germline V gene are SEHNR and FQNEAQ (reference sequence). This CDR3 is CASSPGTGHYGYTF. CDR3 sequence (DNA): TGTGCCAGCAGCCCAGGGACAGGGCACTATGGCTACACCTTC. The full variable domain, rest sourced from reference TRBV7-9 and TRBJ1-2, is DTGVSQNPRHKITKRGQNVTFRCDPISEHNRLYWYRQTLGQGPEFLTYFQNEAQLEKSRLLSDRFSAERPKGSFSTLEIQRTEQGDSAMYLCASSPGTGHYGYTFGSGTRLTVV.

V usage is TRBV6-1 and J usage is TRBJ1-2; tentatively, D is TRBD1 (5 bases). CDR1 and CDR2 from the germline V gene are MNHNS and SASEGT. This CDR3 spans 14 amino acids. Trimming took off 8 bases at V and 7 bases at J, with 20 bases between the two ends. CDR3 coding DNA: TGTGCCAGCCATCAGGGCAGGGAATATCGTGGCTACACCTTC. This encodes CASHQGREYRGYTF.

This rearrangement joins TRBV6-1 to TRBJ1-5; D may be TRBD1 (6 bases). This CDR3 is 16 amino acids long. The germline gives CDR1 MNHNS, CDR2 SASEGT. The V end lost 6 bases, the J end lost 0 bases, and 15 bases lay between the germline ends. The CDR3, as DNA: TGTGCCAGCAGCCCACTGACAGGTTATAGCAATCAGCCCCAGCATTTT. Amino acids: CASSPLTGYSNQPQHF.

The genes are TRBV7-9 and TRBJ1-2; D not certain. Germline lookup yields CDR1 SEHNR and CDR2 FQNEAQ (reference sequence). CDR3 length: 16 amino acids. The ends were cut back, 2 bases at V and 3 bases at J, with 16 bases in the middle. CDR3: CASSLFAVGGHYGYTF. As DNA, the CDR3 is TGTGCCAGCAGCTTATTCGCGGTCGGCGGACACTATGGCTACACCTTC.

The chain is built from TRBV5-1 and TRBJ1-6; 7 bases align to TRBD1. This CDR3 region has 15 residues. In germline, CDR1 is SGHRS, CDR2 YFSETQ. Trimming took 2 bases from V and 8 from J; bases not matched to a gene: 7. The CDR3 DNA reads TGCGCCAGCAGCTTAACCGGGACAGACTATTCACCCCTCCACTTT. Amino acid sequence: CASSLTGTDYSPLHF.

This clonotype was seen only a few times. The chain joins TRBV11-2 to TRBJ2-5; D gene uncertain. CDR3 length equals 12 residues. Germline CDR1 SGHAT, CDR2 FQNNGV. V was trimmed by 5 bases and J by 2 bases, leaving 6 bases between them. CDR3 loop: CASSRNQETQYF. CDR3 DNA sequence: TGTGCCAGCAGCAGGAATCAAGAGACCCAGTACTTC.

V usage is TRBV12-3 or TRBV12-4 and J usage is TRBJ2-3; possibly TRBD1 or TRBD2 for D (5 bases each). Trimming took 3 bases from V and 2 from J, leaving 12 bases between them. This CDR3 is built from 15 residues. CDR3 residues: CASSLRGEITDTQYF. Written as DNA, the CDR3 is TGTGCCAGCAGTTTGAGGGGCGAGATCACAGATACGCAGTATTTT.

The V gene is TRBV28, the J gene TRBJ1-5; tentative D call: TRBD1 (5 bases). The CDR3 sequence is 16 residues long. In germline, CDR1 is MDHEN, CDR2 SYDVKM. V was trimmed by 3 bases and J by 2 bases, leaving 14 bases between them. The chain's CDR3 is CASSFSRTGGNQPQHF. The CDR3, as DNA: TGTGCCAGCAGTTTCTCCCGGACGGGGGGCAATCAGCCCCAGCATTTT. The full variable domain, its missing parts supplied by reference TRBV28 and TRBJ1-5, is DVKVTQSSRYLVKRTGEKVFLECVQDMDHENMFWYRQDPGLGLRLIYFSYDVKMKEKGDIPEGYSVSREKKERFSLILESASTNQTSMYLCASSFSRTGGNQPQHFGDGTRLSIL.

In nucleotides, the CDR3 is TGTGCCAGCAGTCCTAGGACAGGTCTGAACACTGAAGCTTTCTTT. Protein sequence: CASSPRTGLNTEAFF. This chain connects TRBV27 to TRBJ1-1, with TRBD1 matching over 7 bases. V was clipped by 5 bases and J by 0 bases; unmatched bases: 6. CDR3 length: 15 residues. The germline gives CDR1 MNHEY, CDR2 SMNVEV (reference sequence).

This clonotype was seen more than once but under ten times. This chain connects TRBV7-9 to TRBJ2-7; TRBD1 aligns across 10 bases. Trimming cost V 5 bases and J 1 base; bases outside gene matches: 5. Germline loops: CDR1 SEHNR, CDR2 FQNEAQ (reference sequence). The CDR3 consists of 15 residues. CDR3 in DNA: TGTGCCAGCAGCCCCCGGACAGGGGGTTCCTACGAGCAGTACTTC. Amino acid sequence: CASSPRTGGSYEQYF.

This clonotype is labeled as hyperexpanded (1% or more). The J gene is TRBJ1-6, the V gene TRBV6-1; possibly TRBD1 for D (5 bases). The CDR3 spans 15 residues. Germline assignment: CDR1 MNHNS and CDR2 SASEGT. V dropped 5 bases and J dropped 12 bases, with 20 bases sitting between them. The CDR3 loop is CASSTLDRRGGPLHF. The DNA of the CDR3 is TGTGCCAGCAGTACATTAGACCGCCGGGGGGGACCCCTCCACTTT.

This clonotype was detected a few times. V gene TRBV18 combines with J gene TRBJ2-1; TRBD2 aligns across 7 bases. CDR1 KGHSH and CDR2 LQKENI come from the germline V gene. Trimming at V came to 3 bases and at J to 1 base, leaving 6 bases not matched to a gene. CDR3 size: 16 residues. The CDR3 coding sequence is TGTGCCAGCTCACCGGTGGGGAGGGCATCCTACAATGAGCAGTTCTTC. Encoded protein: CASSPVGRASYNEQFF.

This chain uses TRBV28 with TRBJ1-2, with D perhaps matching TRBD1 (6 bases). Germline loops: CDR1 MDHEN, CDR2 SYDVKM. V lost 1 base and J lost 8, with 11 bases in between. The CDR3 contains 13 residues. The CDR3, as DNA: TGTGCCAGCAGTTTATACAGGGCTTGGGGCTACACCTTC. This sequence encodes CASSLYRAWGYTF.

The J gene is TRBJ1-2, the V gene TRBV18; a possible D gene is TRBD1 (6 bases). Germline V lookup: CDR1 KGHSH, CDR2 LQKENI. Trimming stripped 3 bases from V and 8 bases from J, with 19 bases between. This CDR3 comprises 15 residues. CDR3 loop: CASSPSISDGQGYTF. The CDR3 region has the DNA TGTGCCAGCTCACCTAGCATCAGCGATGGACAGGGCTACACCTTC.

This rearrangement joins TRBV7-9 to TRBJ2-7; 7 nucleotides match TRBD1. Germline V lookup: CDR1 SEHNR, CDR2 FQNEAQ (reference sequence). This CDR3 is built from 14 residues. V lost 3 bases, J lost 2 bases, and 4 bases stayed unmatched. CDR3 DNA: TGTGCCAGCAGCTTCCAACAGGGGACCTACGAGCAGTACTTC. It encodes CASSFQQGTYEQYF.

The V gene is TRBV7-9, the J gene TRBJ2-5, with D possibly being TRBD1 or TRBD2 (5 bases each). The CDR3 contains 14 residues. V lost 0 bases and J 5 bases, leaving 10 bases between the germline ends. Per germline, CDR1 SEHNR and CDR2 FQNEAQ (reference sequence). CDR3 loop: CASSLAQGGETQYF. The CDR3 bases are TGTGCCAGCAGCTTAGCGCAGGGCGGGGAGACCCAGTACTTC.

This chain joins TRBV7-8 and TRBJ2-2, with 13 bases aligning to TRBD2. After removal of 5 bases from V and 7 bases from J, the junction contained 7 bases not matched to a gene. Germline V gene data show CDR1 as SGHVS and CDR2 as FQNEAQ. The CDR3 consists of 16 residues. The CDR3 DNA follows: TGTGCCAGCAGCGCAACTAGCGGGGGGGCCGGCGGGGAGCTGTTTTTT. Protein product: CASSATSGGAGGELFF.

The chain carries TRBV19 and TRBJ2-3; 7 nucleotides agree with TRBD2. V lost 4 bases, J lost 3 bases, and 4 bases stayed unmatched. The CDR3 length is 14 residues. Germline CDR1 is LNHDA and CDR2 is SQIVND (reference sequence). The DNA of the CDR3 is TGTGCCAGTAGTACTGGCGGGGGAACAGATACGCAGTATTTT. Translation gives CASSTGGGTDTQYF.